One and the same sample provided the 16 T cell receptor beta chains below, sequenced in a study of blood T cell repertoires in COVID-19. Profiling relied on immunoSEQ multiplex PCR, and the TCRdb table lists in-frame clones only, not all of them. The table shows approximately 130,000 clones, with 83% occurring only once. Specimen: PBMCs or T cells enriched from blood (not recorded which). These receptors were taken from a man younger than 45 who had recovered from COVID-19.

DNA for the CDR3: TGTGCCAGCAGTTTCGAACATTACAATGAGCAGTTCTTC. Translated, it gives CASSFEHYNEQFF. The chain recombines TRBV12-3 or TRBV12-4 with TRBJ2-1; D is uncertain. V was shortened by 3 bases and J by 4 bases, with 7 bases between the two germline ends. The CDR3 extends over 13 amino acids.

This sequence joins TRBV11-2 and TRBJ1-1, with D perhaps TRBD1 (5 bases). Germline lookup yields CDR1 SGHAT and CDR2 FQNNGV. With 0 bases removed from V and 11 bases from J, the gap between germline ends came to 13 bases. This CDR3 is 13 amino acids long. CDR3 loop: CASSLERQSRAFF. As DNA, the CDR3 is TGTGCCAGCAGCTTAGAGAGACAGAGCCGGGCTTTCTTT.

This clone was counted a few times. The chain carries TRBV27 and TRBJ2-7; 9 bases are shared with TRBD2. Germline CDR1 MNHEY, CDR2 SMNVEV (reference sequence). This CDR3 region has 14 residues. The trim removed 6 bases at V and 1 base at J, leaving 4 bases unmatched. Here the CDR3 reads CASRETSGSYEQYF. CDR3 in DNA: TGTGCCAGCAGGGAGACTAGCGGATCCTACGAGCAGTACTTC.

The rearrangement links TRBV30 to TRBJ1-2; D is unresolved. The CDR3 contains 15 residues. Germline V CDR1 and CDR2: GTSNPN, SVGIG (reference sequence). Trimming took 2 bases from V and 5 from J, leaving 18 bases between them. The CDR3 spells CAWSSAGRSLYGYTF. The DNA of the CDR3 is TGTGCCTGGAGTTCCGCCGGCAGGTCCCTATATGGCTACACCTTC.

The J gene is TRBJ2-2, the V gene TRBV27; 8 bases are shared with TRBD1. Germline CDR1 is MNHEY and CDR2 is SMNVEV (reference sequence). The CDR3 runs to 16 residues. The J segment lost 1 base and the V segment lost 4 bases, leaving 5 bases of the junction unmatched. The CDR3 DNA reads as TGTGCCAGCAGTTCCCACGGGACAGGGAACACCGGGGAGCTGTTTTTT. Protein product: CASSSHGTGNTGELFF.

This clone appeared many times. The rearrangement joins TRBV6-1 to TRBJ2-6, with a weak D call TRBD2 (5 bases). The CDR3 contains 16 residues. V was trimmed by 1 base and J by 1 base, leaving 8 bases between them. Germline values: CDR1 MNHNS, CDR2 SASEGT. CDR3 in amino acids: CASSEGTGSGANVLTF. The DNA for the CDR3 is TGTGCCAGCAGTGAAGGCACGGGATCTGGGGCCAACGTCCTGACTTTC.

J is TRBJ2-1 and V is TRBV4-1, with D unresolved. Germline loops: CDR1 MGHRA, CDR2 YSYEKL. The CDR3 length is 14 residues. Trimming took off 0 bases at V and 4 bases at J, with 7 bases between the two ends. CDR3 in amino acids: CASSQEASYNEQFF. CDR3 DNA: TGCGCCAGCAGCCAAGAAGCATCGTACAATGAGCAGTTCTTC.

This clone was detected once. Other DNA sequences in this specimen translate into the identical CDR3. This chain links TRBV18 with TRBJ1-3; D is possibly TRBD1 (5 bases). Deletions cut 3 bases from V and 2 bases from J, with 11 bases between. There are 15 residues in the CDR3. Germline loops: CDR1 KGHSH, CDR2 LQKENI. In DNA, the CDR3 is TGTGCCAGCTCACCCCCCACGGGGGCTGGAAACACCATATATTTT. The encoded protein is CASSPPTGAGNTIYF.

This chain joins TRBV19 and TRBJ2-3; 7 positions match TRBD2. Per germline, CDR1 LNHDA and CDR2 SQIVND (reference sequence). This CDR3 is 20 amino acids long. The ends lost 0 bases at V and 3 bases at J; junction bases unmatched: 18. The CDR3 nucleotides read TGTGCCAGTAGTATAGAGAGGGGCGGAGGCAAGGGAGGGCCAACAGATACGCAGTATTTT. Residues: CASSIERGGGKGGPTDTQYF.

The count of this clone is one. The chain joins TRBV7-3 to TRBJ2-7, with a tentative D call TRBD2 (5 bases). Trimming shortened V by 5 bases and J by 7 bases, and 15 bases separated the two germline ends. The CDR3 is made up of 13 amino acids. Germline V gene sequence: CDR1 SGHTA, CDR2 FQGTGA. The CDR3 loop reads CASSRSPTGEQYF. In DNA, the CDR3 is TGTGCCAGCAGCAGAAGCCCCACGGGGGAGCAGTACTTC.

The chain links TRBV10-3 to TRBJ1-3, with TRBD1 matching 7 bases. Losses at the gene ends were 10 bases for V and 0 bases for J; bases not matched to a gene: 6. CDR3 length: 14 residues. Germline values: CDR1 ENHRY, CDR2 SYGVKD. The chain's CDR3 is CATVDRSSGNTIYF. The CDR3, as DNA: TGTGCCACAGTGGACAGGAGCTCTGGAAACACCATATATTTT.

This sequence joins TRBV27 and TRBJ2-7; 7 bases are shared with TRBD2. This CDR3 spans 15 amino acids. Per the germline V gene, CDR1 is MNHEY and CDR2 is SMNVEV (reference sequence). V trimming: 8 bases; J trimming: 2 bases; junction bases outside the gene matches: 12. The CDR3 nucleotides read TGTGCCAGCTCGACGGAGAGGGAGGGTACCTACGAGCAGTACTTC. Its protein is CASSTEREGTYEQYF.

This chain connects TRBV5-1 to TRBJ2-7, with TRBD1 as a possible D gene (6 bases). V dropped 6 bases and J dropped 5 bases, with 15 bases sitting between them. CDR3 length equals 13 residues. Germline V gene lookup returns CDR1 SGHRS and CDR2 YFSETQ. The CDR3 DNA follows: TGCGCCAGCAAGACAGGCGATAACAACGAGCAGTACTTC. Protein product: CASKTGDNNEQYF.

The gene calls are TRBV19 and TRBJ2-2; 11 bases are a match to TRBD1. There are 14 residues in the CDR3. The V gene end was trimmed by 10 bases and the J gene end by 6 bases; junction bases not matched to a gene: 7. Per the germline V gene, CDR1 is LNHDA and CDR2 is SQIVND (reference sequence). This CDR3 reads CAITGQGASGELFF. The CDR3 region has the DNA TGTGCCATCACAGGACAGGGGGCCTCCGGGGAGCTGTTTTTT.

V and J are TRBV27 and TRBJ1-2; D is undetermined. V lost 0 bases and J 4 bases, leaving 18 bases between the germline ends. The CDR3 loop spans 17 amino acids. The germline gives CDR1 MNHEY, CDR2 SMNVEV (reference sequence). CDR3 nucleotides: TGTGCCAGCAGTTTATCGTCGGGAAGCTCCACGCTCTATGGCTACACCTTC. It is translated as CASSLSSGSSTLYGYTF.

The chain recombines TRBV5-1 with TRBJ2-7, with TRBD2 identical over 8 bases. The end of the DNA is better explained by TRBJ2-1, so the J call may be wrong. The germline CDR1 and CDR2 sequences are SGHRS and YFSETQ. The CDR3 has 14 amino acids. The CDR3 loop reads CASSLTAGGFEQFF. For the CDR3, the DNA is TGCGCCAGCAGCTTGACGGCGGGAGGTTTTGAGCAGTTCTTC.